The 18 T cell receptor beta chains below were found in one sample sequenced in a study of T cell responses to AZD1222 COVID-19 vaccine. The repertoire was sequenced with immunoSEQ multiplex PCR; TCRdb's copy has only in-frame clones and lacks some. In the table there are over 90,000 clones, around 91% of which are singletons. The sequenced sample was peripheral blood, obtained on day 0 of AZD1222 vaccination. The receptor source for this set is an adult in good health.

The V gene is TRBV7-9, the J gene TRBJ1-4; unclear D gene. In germline, CDR1 is SEHNR, CDR2 FQNEAQ (reference sequence). V was clipped by 5 bases and J by 0 bases, with 13 bases between them. The CDR3 is made up of 16 amino acids. DNA of the CDR3: TGTGCCAGCAGCCCCAGGAGGTCCCCAACTAATGAAAAACTGTTTTTT. Its translation: CASSPRRSPTNEKLFF.

The rearrangement links TRBV5-1 to TRBJ2-7; TRBD2 is a possible D gene (5 bases). Germline V gene data show CDR1 as SGHRS and CDR2 as YFSETQ. CDR3 length: 15 amino acids. Trimming removed 4 bases at V and 4 bases at J, with 18 bases between. The CDR3 protein is CASSQTRGFGYEQYF. In nucleotides, the CDR3 is TGCGCCAGCAGCCAGACAAGAGGGTTCGGGTACGAGCAGTACTTC.

This clone was counted a single time. This rearrangement joins TRBV6-5 to TRBJ2-2; 8 bases are shared with TRBD2. This CDR3 spans 14 amino acids. Germline CDR1 is MNHEY and CDR2 is SVGAGI. The junction had 7 bases not matched to a gene; V was cut back by 6 bases and J by 7 bases. In DNA, the CDR3 is TGTGCCAGCAGGCGGGGGGCCTCTGGCGGGGAGCTGTTTTTT. This gives the protein CASRRGASGGELFF.

The V call is TRBV3-1 (or the pseudogene TRBV3-2), the J call TRBJ2-3; 9 nucleotides agree with TRBD2. The V segment lost 3 bases and the J segment 0 bases; nucleotides outside the gene matches: 1. The CDR3 loop spans 15 amino acids. Looked up from germline, CDR1 is LGHDT and CDR2 is YNNKEL (reference sequence). CDR3 protein: CASSQTSGSTDTQYF. The DNA of the CDR3 is TGTGCCAGCAGCCAGACTAGCGGTAGCACAGATACGCAGTATTTT.

This chain joins TRBV18 and TRBJ2-5; TRBD2 matches at 10 bases. Germline lookup yields CDR1 KGHSH and CDR2 LQKENI. There are 15 residues in the CDR3. V trimming: 1 base; J trimming: 5 bases; junction bases outside the gene matches: 4. The CDR3 protein is CASSPLAGGVETQYF. CDR3 DNA: TGTGCCAGCTCACCACTAGCGGGAGGAGTGGAGACCCAGTACTTC.

The chain is built from TRBV4-1 and TRBJ2-1; 9 nucleotides agree with TRBD2. The CDR3 length is 17 residues. The germline V gene encodes CDR1 MGHRA and CDR2 YSYEKL. The trim removed 3 bases at V and 7 bases at J, leaving 13 bases unmatched. The CDR3 spells CASSHSLTSGVGNEQFF. CDR3 in DNA: TGCGCCAGCAGCCATTCCCTGACTAGCGGAGTAGGTAATGAGCAGTTCTTC.

A remark on this clone: One end of the junction does not line up with germline, which may come from a read error. Here the CDR3 reads CASSQETGEGIF. The CDR3 nucleotides read TGTGCCAGCAGCCAAGAAACGGGAGAAGGGATCTTC. The rearrangement uses TRBV3-1 (or the pseudogene TRBV3-2) and TRBJ2-1, with D tentatively TRBD2 (6 bases). The CDR3 covers 12 residues. Germline V gene lookup returns CDR1 LGHDT and CDR2 YNNKEL (reference sequence).

The chain uses TRBV30 and TRBJ2-2; D is possibly TRBD1 (5 bases). CDR1 and CDR2 from the germline V gene are GTSNPN and SVGIG (reference sequence). The CDR3 has 13 residues. Trimming removed 0 bases from V and 5 bases from J, with 7 bases in between. The CDR3 here is CAWSVQGTGELFF. The CDR3 bases are TGTGCCTGGAGTGTGCAGGGAACCGGGGAGCTGTTTTTT.

The chain employs TRBV11-2 and TRBJ2-7, with D perhaps TRBD2 (6 bases). The ends were cut back, 5 bases at V and 2 bases at J, with 16 bases in the middle. This CDR3 region has 15 residues. From germline, CDR1 is SGHAT and CDR2 FQNNGV. The CDR3 DNA is TGTGCCAGCAGCAGGGGCGGGGAGCTTACCTACGAGCAGTACTTC. Amino acids: CASSRGGELTYEQYF.

This clone was detected only a few times. The J gene is TRBJ1-1, the V gene TRBV19; no firm D call. CDR1 is LNHDA and CDR2 is SQIVND in the germline V gene (reference sequence). The CDR3 has 14 amino acids. Trimming cost V 3 bases and J 0 bases, with 8 bases left between them. CDR3 sequence (DNA): TGTGCCAGTAGTATGAGGGAGATGAACACTGAAGCTTTCTTT. It translates to CASSMREMNTEAFF.

The chain employs TRBV7-3 and TRBJ2-3, with 7 bases aligning to TRBD1. Germline V gene lookup returns CDR1 SGHTA and CDR2 FQGTGA. This CDR3 has 16 residues. Losses at the gene ends were 1 base for V and 4 bases for J; bases not matched to a gene: 8. CDR3 DNA: TGTGCCAGCAGCTTAAGTAGGGACAGTGGCGCAGATACGCAGTATTTT. The encoded protein is CASSLSRDSGADTQYF.

The genes are TRBV28 and TRBJ2-7, with 8 bases that match TRBD1. Trimming at V came to 4 bases and at J to 7 bases, leaving 3 bases not matched to a gene. The CDR3 extends over 12 amino acids. The V gene's germline CDR1 is MDHEN and CDR2 SYDVKM. CDR3 residues: CASSWDRQEQYF. CDR3 sequence (DNA): TGTGCCAGCAGTTGGGACAGGCAAGAGCAGTACTTC.

The chain carries TRBV4-3 and TRBJ2-7; possibly TRBD1 for D (6 bases). The V end was cut by 0 bases, the J end by 4 bases, with 13 bases between. CDR1 LGHNA and CDR2 YSLEER come from the germline V gene. This CDR3 comprises 15 residues. For the CDR3, the DNA is TGCGCCAGCAGCCAAGATCGGGGCAGGGGATACGAGCAGTACTTC. This encodes CASSQDRGRGYEQYF.

The chain is built from TRBV5-6 and TRBJ2-7; D unclear. V was cut by 0 bases and J by 5 bases, with 15 bases left in between. The CDR3 has 15 amino acids. Germline-derived CDR1 and CDR2 are SGHDT and YYEEEE. The CDR3 protein is CASSLVRKMVDEQYF. CDR3 nucleotide sequence: TGTGCCAGCAGCTTGGTACGGAAGATGGTCGACGAGCAGTACTTC.

The chain links TRBV7-6 to TRBJ2-7; no clear D. The germline CDR1 and CDR2 sequences are SGHVS and FNYEAQ. Trimming pared 2 bases from V and 6 bases from J, leaving 5 bases between. The CDR3 consists of 11 residues. The CDR3 loop reads CASSLLSEQYF. CDR3 coding DNA: TGTGCCAGCAGCTTATTGTCCGAGCAGTACTTC. Complete variable domain (other parts from reference TRBV7-6 and TRBJ2-7): GAGVSQSPRYKVTKRGQDVALRCDPISGHVSLYWYRQALGQGPEFLTYFNYEAQQDKSGLPNDRFSAERPEGSISTLTIQRTEQRDSAMYRCASSLLSEQYFGPGTRLTVT.

The chain links TRBV18 to TRBJ1-5, with 8 positions matching TRBD1. Trimming at V came to 3 bases and at J to 8 bases, leaving 6 bases not matched to a gene. In germline, CDR1 is KGHSH, CDR2 LQKENI. This CDR3 comprises 14 residues. The DNA for the CDR3 is TGTGCCAGCTCACCCGGACAGGGTTTAGAGCCCCAGCATTTT. Translating it yields CASSPGQGLEPQHF.

This clone was detected only once. The genes are TRBV7-9 and TRBJ1-4; D gene ambiguous. Germline values: CDR1 SEHNR, CDR2 FQNEAQ (reference sequence). The germline V and J ends were trimmed by 5 bases and 8 bases, with 18 bases remaining between them. The CDR3 extends over 15 amino acids. The CDR3 loop is CASSQIQPTREKLFF. DNA for the CDR3: TGTGCCAGCAGCCAAATACAGCCGACACGCGAAAAACTGTTTTTT. Combining the CDR3 with reference TRBV7-9 and TRBJ1-4 gives the whole variable domain DTGVSQNPRHKITKRGQNVTFRCDPISEHNRLYWYRQTLGQGPEFLTYFQNEAQLEKSRLLSDRFSAERPKGSFSTLEIQRTEQGDSAMYLCASSQIQPTREKLFFGSGTQLSVL.

V and J are TRBV14 and TRBJ2-7; D perhaps matches TRBD2 (6 bases). V was cut by 3 bases and J by 3 bases, with 9 bases left in between. Looked up from germline, CDR1 is SGHDN and CDR2 is FVKESK. The CDR3 consists of 13 residues. The CDR3 sequence is CASSQAGIYEQYF. For the CDR3, the DNA is TGTGCCAGCAGCCAGGCGGGGATCTACGAGCAGTACTTC.